A single sample is the source of the 20 T cell receptor beta chains below, sequenced in a study of blood T cell repertoires in COVID-19. The protocol was immunoSEQ multiplex PCR, while the TCRdb copy is restricted to in-frame clones and leaves out a portion. The sample holds 270,000 or so clones, about four fifths seen once. The specimen sequenced was peripheral blood. These TCRs come from a woman aged 18-29 years with acute or convalescent COVID-19.

The chain has TRBV27 and TRBJ2-1; weak D call: TRBD2 (5 bases). This CDR3 contains 15 residues. Trimming shortened V by 6 bases and J by 1 base, and 13 bases separated the two germline ends. Per the germline V gene, CDR1 is MNHEY and CDR2 is SMNVEV (reference sequence). CDR3 DNA: TGTGCCAGCAGCCCCCCGGGGATTTCCTACAATGAGCAGTTCTTC. Protein product: CASSPPGISYNEQFF.

This CDR3 is CASSFSFRVPNYGYTF. The CDR3, as DNA: TGTGCCAGCAGCTTTAGTTTCAGGGTGCCAAACTATGGCTACACCTTC. This chain links TRBV7-2 with TRBJ1-2; possibly TRBD1 for D (5 bases). The CDR3 consists of 16 residues. V dropped 3 bases and J dropped 2 bases, with 16 bases sitting between them. CDR1 and CDR2 (germline): SGHTA, FQGNSA. The complete variable domain, with remaining parts taken from reference TRBV7-2 and TRBJ1-2, reads GAGVSQSPSNKVTEKGKDVELRCDPISGHTALYWYRQSLGQGLEFLIYFQGNSAPDKSGLPSDRFSAERTGGSVSTLTIQRTQQEDSAVYLCASSFSFRVPNYGYTFGSGTRLTVV.

The rearrangement joins TRBV28 to TRBJ2-7, with TRBD1 matching over 7 bases. The CDR3 has 16 residues. Germline CDR1 is MDHEN and CDR2 is SYDVKM. V dropped 4 bases and J dropped 3; count of bases not matched to a gene: 12. Here the CDR3 DNA reads TGTGCCAGCAGTTCCCCACCGACAGGGCCGATCTACGAGCAGTACTTC. Translation: CASSSPPTGPIYEQYF.

The sample holds a few counts of this clone. This sequence joins TRBV7-9 and TRBJ2-2, with a tentative D call TRBD2 (6 bases). The CDR3 totals 16 residues. From germline, CDR1 is SEHNR and CDR2 FQNEAQ (reference sequence). Between the trimmed V and J ends, which lost 1 base and 6 bases, there was a span of 15 bases. The CDR3 DNA reads TGTGCCAGCAGCTTAGTCCGGGGGAGTAGTGCCGGGGAGCTGTTTTTT. Amino acids: CASSLVRGSSAGELFF.

The chain has TRBV12-3 or TRBV12-4 and TRBJ2-2; tentatively, D is TRBD2 (5 bases). The V and J ends lost 3 bases and 8 bases respectively, with 10 bases between them. This CDR3 is built from 13 residues. The CDR3 DNA follows: TGTGCCAGCAGTTTTGTCTCGGGGGGGGAGCTGTTTTTT. Its translation: CASSFVSGGELFF.

This clone was picked up one time. The chain employs TRBV7-9 and TRBJ2-7; TRBD1 might be the D (6 bases). The germline V and J ends were trimmed by 5 bases and 2 bases, with 13 bases remaining between them. The CDR3 runs to 14 residues. Germline V gene data show CDR1 as SEHNR and CDR2 as FQNEAQ (reference sequence). This CDR3 reads CASSQEGTPYEQYF. CDR3 coding DNA: TGTGCCAGCAGCCAAGAAGGGACACCCTACGAGCAGTACTTC.

This chain joins TRBV27 and TRBJ2-7, with a weak D call TRBD1 (8 bases). The germline V gene encodes CDR1 MNHEY and CDR2 SMNVEV (reference sequence). This CDR3 contains 15 residues. The V and J ends lost 5 bases and 2 bases respectively, with 16 bases between them. CDR3 nucleotides: TGTGCCAGCAGTGACAACAGGGGGGGGACCTACGAGCAGTACTTC. It translates to CASSDNRGGTYEQYF.

The table lists this clone with a few counts. The rearrangement links TRBV4-3 to TRBJ1-1; tentatively, D is TRBD1 (6 bases). CDR1 is LGHNA and CDR2 is YSLEER in the germline V gene. The CDR3 consists of 13 residues. Trimming shortened V by 0 bases and J by 8 bases, and 10 bases separated the two germline ends. Here the CDR3 reads CASSQEGHLEAFF. CDR3 bases: TGCGCCAGCAGCCAAGAGGGACACCTAGAAGCTTTCTTT.

The chain is built from TRBV5-5 and TRBJ2-1; no clear D. CDR1 is SGHKS and CDR2 is YYEKEE in the germline V gene (reference sequence). This CDR3 has 15 amino acids. Deletions cut 0 bases from V and 4 bases from J, with 11 bases between. Here the CDR3 reads CASSLELFGYNEQFF. The CDR3 nucleotides are TGTGCCAGCAGCTTGGAACTATTTGGGTACAATGAGCAGTTCTTC.

With respect to this clone: A much larger clone differs from this one at a single base, so this may be a read error. The identical CDR3 is also encoded by other nucleotide sequences in the sample. V gene TRBV12-3 or TRBV12-4 combines with J gene TRBJ1-5, with D tentatively TRBD1 (6 bases). V lost 6 bases, J lost 4 bases, and 10 bases lay in between. The CDR3 consists of 13 residues. In DNA, the CDR3 is TGTGCCAGCAGCCCACAGGGTAATCAGCCCCAGCATTTT. The encoded protein is CASSPQGNQPQHF.

CDR3 bases: TGCGCCAGCAGCCCCAATACCGGGACTAGCGGAATCTACGAGCAGTACTTC. It specifies CASSPNTGTSGIYEQYF. V and J are TRBV5-1 and TRBJ2-7; 11 positions agree with TRBD2. J was trimmed by 3 bases and V by 4 bases; bases with no gene match: 12. Germline V gene sequence: CDR1 SGHRS, CDR2 YFSETQ. The CDR3 extends over 17 amino acids.

V usage is TRBV28 and J usage is TRBJ2-1; 9 bases agree with TRBD1. V dropped 5 bases and J dropped 7; count of bases not matched to a gene: 9. The CDR3 totals 15 residues. Germline V gene sequence: CDR1 MDHEN, CDR2 SYDVKM. This CDR3 is CASSGSGTGTNEQFF. CDR3 DNA: TGTGCCAGCAGTGGATCCGGGACAGGGACGAATGAGCAGTTCTTC.

The V call is TRBV5-6, the J call TRBJ1-3; possible D gene TRBD1, 5 bases. Deletions cut 1 base from V and 0 bases from J, with 8 bases between. Germline CDR1 and CDR2: SGHDT and YYEEEE. The CDR3 loop spans 15 amino acids. The CDR3 DNA reads as TGTGCCAGCAGCTTGTATGGGGCCTCTGGAAACACCATATATTTT. It yields the protein CASSLYGASGNTIYF.

J is TRBJ2-1 and V is TRBV2, with 7 bases lining up with TRBD1. V lost 7 bases to trimming and J lost 0 bases; unmatched junction nucleotides: 12. The CDR3 loop spans 17 amino acids. Germline assignment: CDR1 SNHLY and CDR2 FYNNEI. This CDR3 is CASTRTGDVSSYNEQFF. CDR3 DNA: TGTGCCAGCACCCGGACAGGCGACGTGAGCTCCTACAATGAGCAGTTCTTC.

This clone appeared a single time. The genes are TRBV19 and TRBJ2-1; TRBD2 agrees at 9 bases. V lost 3 bases and J lost 8; bases outside the gene matches: 2. The CDR3 spans 13 residues. Germline lookup yields CDR1 LNHDA and CDR2 SQIVND (reference sequence). The CDR3 sequence: CASSMREGYEQFF. DNA for the CDR3: TGTGCCAGTAGTATGCGGGAGGGCTATGAGCAGTTCTTC.

The rearrangement uses TRBV24-1 and TRBJ2-2, with no clear D. Trimming left V 11 bases short and J 1 base short, with 7 bases between. This CDR3 is 12 amino acids long. CDR1 and CDR2 from the germline V gene are KGHDR and SFDVKD. The CDR3 DNA reads as TGTGCCAGTGCCGGGAACACCGGGGAGCTGTTTTTT. This translates into CASAGNTGELFF.

The chain uses TRBV19 and TRBJ1-6, with a tentative D call TRBD1 (6 bases). V lost 5 bases to trimming and J lost 9 bases, with 17 bases between them. Germline CDR1 and CDR2: LNHDA and SQIVND (reference sequence). The CDR3 is 15 residues long. The CDR3 bases are TGTGCCAGTAGTTCTCAGGGGATTTTCCGTTCACCCCTCCACTTT. Its protein is CASSSQGIFRSPLHF. Full variable domain (rest looked up from reference TRBV19 and TRBJ1-6): DGGITQSPKYLFRKEGQNVTLSCEQNLNHDAMYWYRQDPGQGLRLIYYSQIVNDFQKGDIAEGYSVSREKKESFPLTVTSAQKNPTAFYLCASSSQGIFRSPLHFGNGTRLTVT.

This rearrangement joins TRBV7-9 to TRBJ2-3; 16 nucleotides match TRBD2. Trimming at V came to 1 base and at J to 6 bases, leaving 10 bases not matched to a gene. There are 19 residues in the CDR3. Germline V gives CDR1 SEHNR, CDR2 FQNEAQ (reference sequence). CDR3 nucleotides: TGTGCCAGCAGCTTAGATGGGGGACTAGCGGGAGGGCCCTTCGATACGCAGTATTTT. Residues: CASSLDGGLAGGPFDTQYF.

The chain couples TRBV11-2 to TRBJ2-7; D is unclear. From germline, CDR1 is SGHAT and CDR2 FQNNGV. Trimming removed 3 bases from V and 3 bases from J, with 6 bases in between. The CDR3 is made up of 12 amino acids. This CDR3 is CASSFSVYEQYF. CDR3 nucleotide sequence: TGTGCCAGCAGCTTCTCCGTCTACGAGCAGTACTTC.

The gene calls are TRBV4-3 and TRBJ2-7; a possible D gene is TRBD2 (6 bases). This CDR3 contains 16 residues. The V end was cut by 0 bases, the J end by 1 base, with 13 bases between. Germline lookup yields CDR1 LGHNA and CDR2 YSLEER. CDR3 sequence (DNA): TGCGCCAGCAGCCAAGATCTGACTAGTCGTTCCTACGAGCAGTACTTC. This sequence encodes CASSQDLTSRSYEQYF.